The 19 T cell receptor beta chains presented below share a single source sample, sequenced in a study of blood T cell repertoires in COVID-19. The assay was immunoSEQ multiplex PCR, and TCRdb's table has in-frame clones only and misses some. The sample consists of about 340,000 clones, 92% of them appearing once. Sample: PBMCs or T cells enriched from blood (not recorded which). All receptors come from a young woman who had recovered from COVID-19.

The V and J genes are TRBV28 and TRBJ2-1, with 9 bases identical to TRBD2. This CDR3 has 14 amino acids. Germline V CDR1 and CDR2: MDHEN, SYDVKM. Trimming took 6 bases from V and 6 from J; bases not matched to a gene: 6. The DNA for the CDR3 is TGTGCCAGCAGGGGAGCGGGAGGTAGCAATGAGCAGTTCTTC. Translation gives CASRGAGGSNEQFF.

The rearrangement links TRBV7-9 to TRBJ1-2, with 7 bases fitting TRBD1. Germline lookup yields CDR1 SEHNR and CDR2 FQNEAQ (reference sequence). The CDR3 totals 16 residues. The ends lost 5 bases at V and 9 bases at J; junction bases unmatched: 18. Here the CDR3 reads CASSPWTGLLKKSYTF. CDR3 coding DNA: TGTGCCAGCAGCCCTTGGACAGGCTTATTGAAGAAAAGCTACACCTTC.

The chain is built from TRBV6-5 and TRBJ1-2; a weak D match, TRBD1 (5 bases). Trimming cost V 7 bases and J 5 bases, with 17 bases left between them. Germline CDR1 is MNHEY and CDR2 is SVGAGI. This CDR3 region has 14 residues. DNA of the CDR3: TGTGCCAGCATGGGGGGAGGGGCTCGGTATGGCTACACCTTC. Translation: CASMGGGARYGYTF.

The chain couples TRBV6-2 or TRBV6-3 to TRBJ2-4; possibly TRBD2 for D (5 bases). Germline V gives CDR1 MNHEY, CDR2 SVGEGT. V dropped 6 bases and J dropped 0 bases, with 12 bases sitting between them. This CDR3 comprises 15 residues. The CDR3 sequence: CASSDIGLAKNIQYF. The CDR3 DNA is TGTGCCAGCAGCGATATAGGACTAGCCAAAAACATTCAGTACTTC.

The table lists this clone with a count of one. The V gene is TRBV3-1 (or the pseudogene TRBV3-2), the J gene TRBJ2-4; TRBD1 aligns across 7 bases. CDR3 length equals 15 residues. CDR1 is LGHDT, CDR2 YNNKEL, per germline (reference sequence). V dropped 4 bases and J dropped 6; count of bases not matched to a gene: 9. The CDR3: CASSLGDRDANIQYF. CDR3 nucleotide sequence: TGTGCCAGCAGCCTAGGAGACAGGGATGCAAACATTCAGTACTTC.

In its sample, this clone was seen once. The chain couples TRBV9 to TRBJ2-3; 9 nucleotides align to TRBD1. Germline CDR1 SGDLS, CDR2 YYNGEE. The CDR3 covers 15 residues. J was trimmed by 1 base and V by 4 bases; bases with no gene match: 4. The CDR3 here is CASSPTGGGTDTQYF. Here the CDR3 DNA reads TGTGCCAGCAGCCCGACAGGGGGGGGCACAGATACGCAGTATTTT.

This CDR3 reads CASSLMASGLDNEQFF. The CDR3, as DNA: TGTGCCAGCAGCTTAATGGCTAGCGGACTAGATAATGAGCAGTTCTTC. The chain uses TRBV7-6 and TRBJ2-1; the match to TRBD2 covers 7 bases. The germline CDR1 and CDR2 sequences are SGHVS and FNYEAQ. The CDR3 length is 16 residues. V lost 2 bases and J lost 7; bases outside the gene matches: 11.

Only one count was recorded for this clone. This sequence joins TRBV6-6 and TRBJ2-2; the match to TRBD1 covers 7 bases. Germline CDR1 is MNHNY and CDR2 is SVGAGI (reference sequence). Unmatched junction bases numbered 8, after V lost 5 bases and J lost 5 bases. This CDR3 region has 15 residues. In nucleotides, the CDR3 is TGTGCCAGCAGTCCAACAGGGGTGAGGACCGGGGAGCTGTTTTTT. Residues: CASSPTGVRTGELFF.

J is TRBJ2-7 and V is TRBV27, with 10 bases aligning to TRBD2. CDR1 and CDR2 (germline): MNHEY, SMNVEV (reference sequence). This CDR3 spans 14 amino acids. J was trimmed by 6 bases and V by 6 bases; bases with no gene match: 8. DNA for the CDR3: TGTGCCAGCAGGCGGATAGCGGGAGGTTCCGAGCAGTACTTC. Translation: CASRRIAGGSEQYF.

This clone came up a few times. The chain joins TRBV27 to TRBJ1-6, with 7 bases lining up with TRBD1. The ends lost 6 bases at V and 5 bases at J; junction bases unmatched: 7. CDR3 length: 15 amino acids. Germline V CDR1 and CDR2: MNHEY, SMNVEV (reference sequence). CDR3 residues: CASRTGEENNSPLHF. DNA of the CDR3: TGTGCCAGCAGAACAGGGGAGGAGAATAATTCACCCCTCCACTTT.

The chain's CDR3 is CASSEEQGAYTGELFF. CDR3 bases: TGTGCCAGCAGTGAAGAGCAGGGGGCTTACACCGGGGAGCTGTTTTTT. The chain uses TRBV2 and TRBJ2-2; 8 bases fit TRBD1. V gave up 1 base and J gave up 3 bases; unmatched junction bases: 4. This CDR3 has 16 residues. CDR1 SNHLY and CDR2 FYNNEI come from the germline V gene.

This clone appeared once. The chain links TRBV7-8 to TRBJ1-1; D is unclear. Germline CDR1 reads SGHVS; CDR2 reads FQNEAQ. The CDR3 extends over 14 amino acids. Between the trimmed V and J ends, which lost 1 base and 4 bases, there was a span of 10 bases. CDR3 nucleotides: TGTGCCAGCAGCTTAGTGGGCGAGACCACTGAAGCTTTCTTT. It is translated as CASSLVGETTEAFF.

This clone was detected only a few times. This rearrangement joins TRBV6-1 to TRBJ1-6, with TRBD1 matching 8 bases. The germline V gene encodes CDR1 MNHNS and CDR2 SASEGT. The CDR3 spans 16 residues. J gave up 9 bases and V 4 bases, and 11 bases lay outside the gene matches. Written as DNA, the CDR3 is TGTGCCAGCAGTGGTGGGAACAGGGGGTTTGGTTCACCCCTCCACTTT. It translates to CASSGGNRGFGSPLHF.

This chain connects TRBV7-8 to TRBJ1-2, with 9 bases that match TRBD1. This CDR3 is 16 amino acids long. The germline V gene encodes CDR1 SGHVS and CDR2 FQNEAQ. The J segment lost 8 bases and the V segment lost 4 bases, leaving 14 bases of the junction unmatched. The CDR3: CASSYDPGTGTKGYTF. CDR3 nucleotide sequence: TGTGCCAGCAGCTACGATCCCGGGACAGGGACGAAAGGCTACACCTTC.

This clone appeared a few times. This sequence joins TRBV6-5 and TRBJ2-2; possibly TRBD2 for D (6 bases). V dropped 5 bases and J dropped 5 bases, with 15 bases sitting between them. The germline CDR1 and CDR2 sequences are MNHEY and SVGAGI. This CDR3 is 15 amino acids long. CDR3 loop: CASSPSGLTTGELFF. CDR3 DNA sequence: TGTGCCAGCAGTCCTTCGGGACTTACAACCGGGGAGCTGTTTTTT.

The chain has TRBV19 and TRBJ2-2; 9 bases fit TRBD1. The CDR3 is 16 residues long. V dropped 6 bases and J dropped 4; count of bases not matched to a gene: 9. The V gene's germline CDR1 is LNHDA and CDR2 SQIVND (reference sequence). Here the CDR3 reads CASSITGGAGTGELFF. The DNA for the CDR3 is TGTGCCAGTAGCATAACAGGGGGCGCCGGCACCGGGGAGCTGTTTTTT.

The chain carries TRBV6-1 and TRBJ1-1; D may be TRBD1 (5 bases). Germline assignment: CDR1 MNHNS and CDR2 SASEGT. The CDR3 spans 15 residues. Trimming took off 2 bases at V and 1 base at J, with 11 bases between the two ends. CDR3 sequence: CASSERGAANTEAFF. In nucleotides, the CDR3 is TGTGCCAGCAGTGAACGTGGGGCGGCGAACACTGAAGCTTTCTTT.

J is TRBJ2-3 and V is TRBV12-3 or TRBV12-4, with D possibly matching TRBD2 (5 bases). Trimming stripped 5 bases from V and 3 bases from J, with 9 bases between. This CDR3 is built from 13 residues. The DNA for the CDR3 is TGTGCCAGCAGTATACGGGGAACAGATACGCAGTATTTT. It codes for CASSIRGTDTQYF.

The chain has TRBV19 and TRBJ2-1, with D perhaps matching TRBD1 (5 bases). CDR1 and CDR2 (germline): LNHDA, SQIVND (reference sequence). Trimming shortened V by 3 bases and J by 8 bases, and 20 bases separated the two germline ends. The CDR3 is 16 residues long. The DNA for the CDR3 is TGTGCCAGTAGTATCATAGTGGCAGGGTACGCGGATGAGCAGTTCTTC. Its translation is CASSIIVAGYADEQFF.